These T cell receptor beta chains were read from a single sample in a study of blood T cells in healthy people across ages. TCRdb used MiXCR to reprocess the 5' RACE reads, holding one entry per CDR3 protein. This repertoire shows approximately 1.5 million distinct CDR3 sequences, roughly 43% found once; its top ten account for just over 4%. The sequencing input was blood. All receptors derive from a woman aged 18-30 years in good health. Both conserved end residues are part of each CDR3. A D gene is named only where the DNA matches it firmly. Only some rows state a clone size, as once, few, many or a class for expanded clones.

DNA | CDR3 | J | V | size | D
TGTGCCAGCAGCTTCGGACTAGCGGGAGGAGCTGAGCAGTACTTC | CASSFGLAGGAEQYF | TRBJ2-4 | TRBV12-3/TRBV12-4 | - | TRBD2
TGTGCCAGCAGTTACTCGGGTCTAGCGGGGATCTACAATGAGCAGTTCTTC | CASSYSGLAGIYNEQFF | TRBJ2-1 | TRBV6-2/TRBV6-3 | few | TRBD2
TGTGCCAGCAGTCCGTATCTCGCAGGGGGCGCGAACTATGGCTACACCTTC | CASSPYLAGGANYGYTF | TRBJ1-2 | TRBV27 | few | TRBD1
TGTGCCACCAGTGATTGGCAGGGGTTCGGGTCCTACAATGAGCAGTTCTTC | CATSDWQGFGSYNEQFF | TRBJ2-1 | TRBV24-1 | once | -
TGTGCCACCAGTGATGTGACTACTAGAAATGAGCAGTTCTTC | CATSDVTTRNEQFF | TRBJ2-1 | TRBV24-1 | - | -
TGTGCCAGCAGTTACCGCCACGGGTCGGGAGAGACCCAGTACTTC | CASSYRHGSGETQYF | TRBJ2-5 | TRBV6-5 | - | -
TGTGCCAGCAGCTTAGCGACCCTAGTCAAAAACATTCAGTACTTC | CASSLATLVKNIQYF | TRBJ2-4 | TRBV7-9 | - | -
TGTGCCAGCAGACCGGGCTCTGGAAACACCATATATTTT | CASRPGSGNTIYF | TRBJ1-3 | TRBV27 | few | -
TGTGCCAGCAGCCCAAGTTTGTTACAGGGACTACACTACGAGCAGTACTTC | CASSPSLLQGLHYEQYF | TRBJ2-7 | TRBV14 | few | -
TGTGCCAGCAGACCCGACAGGGGGCTGAGCACAGATACGCAGTATTTT | CASRPDRGLSTDTQYF | TRBJ2-3 | TRBV6-5 | few | TRBD1
TGTGCCTGGTCGAGGACAGCTTCCTACGAGCAGTACTTC | CAWSRTASYEQYF | TRBJ2-7 | TRBV30 | few | -
TGTGCCAGCAGCTTGACAGTGAGCACAGATACGCAGTATTTT | CASSLTVSTDTQYF | TRBJ2-3 | TRBV7-2 | many | -
TGTGCCGCGAGGAGGGACCCGAACACCGGGGAGCTGTTTTTT | CAARRDPNTGELFF | TRBJ2-2 | TRBV28 | few | -
TGTGCCAGCAGCGTAGGACTAGCGGGGTCCGGCACCGGGGAGCTGTTTTTT | CASSVGLAGSGTGELFF | TRBJ2-2 | TRBV9 | - | TRBD2
TGTGCCAGCAGCGTAGACAGGCCGCTTACTAACTATGGCTACACCTTC | CASSVDRPLTNYGYTF | TRBJ1-2 | TRBV7-2 | once | -
TGTGCCAGCAGTTTGAGGATGACAGCCGGGCATCAGCCCCAGCATTTT | CASSLRMTAGHQPQHF | TRBJ1-5 | TRBV27 | - | -
TGCGCCAGCAGCTTGGGGCACAATACAGGCTCGGAGACCCAGTACTTC | CASSLGHNTGSETQYF | TRBJ2-5 | TRBV5-1 | once | -
TGTGCCAGCAGCGTTTCCGGGACAGGAGTCTATTGGGGCACAGATACGCAGTATTTT | CASSVSGTGVYWGTDTQYF | TRBJ2-3 | TRBV11-2 | - | TRBD1
TGTGCCAGCAGCCTAACTCCCTCGACAGCTACCCCATCTGGGGCCAACGTCCTGACTTTC | CASSLTPSTATPSGANVLTF | TRBJ2-6 | TRBV28 | once | -
TGTGCCAGCAGCTTGGTGGGACAGACAGATACGCAGTATTTT | CASSLVGQTDTQYF | TRBJ2-3 | TRBV5-5 | - | TRBD1
TGTGCCTGCCGACGTAATAATTCACCCCTCCACTTT | CACRRNNSPLHF | TRBJ1-6 | TRBV30 | - | -
TGTGCCAGCAGTTACTCGGGACTTACTTCCTACGAGCAGTACTTC | CASSYSGLTSYEQYF | TRBJ2-7 | TRBV6-2/TRBV6-3 | once | -
TGTGCCAGCGGGACTAGCGGAACCTTCTGCGAGCAGTACTTC | CASGTSGTFCEQYF | TRBJ2-7 | TRBV28 | - | TRBD2
TGCACCAGCAGCCCCGCCGGGGAGAGTTCACCCCTCCACTTT | CTSSPAGESSPLHF | TRBJ1-6 | TRBV1 | few | -
TGTGCCAGCAGCAAAGCGCGGGGCAGGGACCCCTACGAGCAGTACTTC | CASSKARGRDPYEQYF | TRBJ2-7 | TRBV21-1 | - | -
TGCAGCGTTGATGTAGGGGATGGCTACACCTTC | CSVDVGDGYTF | TRBJ1-2 | TRBV29-1 | - | -
TGTGCCAGCAGCTTAGTCCCTCCCCAGCATTTT | CASSLVPPQHF | TRBJ1-5 | TRBV7-9 | - | -
TGCAGTGCTAGCCCTAGCGGGAGGCATACGCAGTATTTT | CSASPSGRHTQYF | TRBJ2-3 | TRBV20-1 | - | TRBD2
TGCGCCAGCAGCCAAGTTAATTCTGAAAAACTGTTTTTT | CASSQVNSEKLFF | TRBJ1-4 | TRBV4-1 | - | -
TGCAGTGCTCGCATCGGGACAGGCACAGATACGCAGTATTTT | CSARIGTGTDTQYF | TRBJ2-3 | TRBV20-1 | - | TRBD1
TGTGCCAGCAACCGTTTAGTCGGAAATGAGCAGTACTTC | CASNRLVGNEQYF | TRBJ2-7 | TRBV2 | - | -
TGTGCCAGCAGATTTACTAGCGGGATATTCGATGAGCAGTTCTTC | CASRFTSGIFDEQFF | TRBJ2-1 | TRBV7-2 | - | TRBD2
TGTGCCAGCAGCCAGCGGTTCGTCGAGACCCAGTACTTC | CASSQRFVETQYF | TRBJ2-5 | TRBV7-2 | - | -
TGCGCCAGCAGCTTCGGAGACAGGGATGTTGAAAAACTGTTTTTT | CASSFGDRDVEKLFF | TRBJ1-4 | TRBV5-1 | - | TRBD1
TGTGCCAGCAGCACTCGGGACCTCGATACCGAAGGAACTGAAGCTTTCTTT | CASSTRDLDTEGTEAFF | TRBJ1-1 | TRBV11-2 | - | -
TGTGCCAGCAGCGAAGACGCATTAGTAAAACTGTTTTTT | CASSEDALVKLFF | TRBJ1-4 | TRBV5-5 | few | -
TGTGCCAGCAGATCCGGGACAGGGGACACCGGGGAGCTGTTTTTT | CASRSGTGDTGELFF | TRBJ2-2 | TRBV7-9 | few | TRBD1
TGTGCCGGCAGTTTAACCGGGATTGGCGGCTACACCTTC | CAGSLTGIGGYTF | TRBJ1-2 | TRBV27 | once | -
TGTGCCATCAAGGCTAGCGGGAGCGAGACCCAGTACTTC | CAIKASGSETQYF | TRBJ2-5 | TRBV10-3 | few | TRBD2
TGCGCCAGCAGCCAAGACGTAGCCAAAAACATTCAGTACTTC | CASSQDVAKNIQYF | TRBJ2-4 | TRBV4-3 | - | -
TGCAGTACTCTAGCGGGAGGACCCACAGATACGCAGTATTTT | CSTLAGGPTDTQYF | TRBJ2-3 | TRBV20-1 | - | TRBD2
TGTGCCAGCAGGCCTACAGGGGGCTACGAGCAGTACTTC | CASRPTGGYEQYF | TRBJ2-7 | TRBV12-3/TRBV12-4 | - | TRBD1